The sequence of this T cell receptor beta chain was determined in a study of T cells after yellow fever vaccination. This clonotype appeared many times. Its antigen is as yet unknown. Broader study findings: It was a weaker secondary response, yet one that peaked faster, at day 5 versus 15. The study re-detected most primary-vaccination clones after the booster (roughly 95% CD4, approximately 88% CD8).

A 5'RACE template-switching step, the method used to make TCR cDNA, added a universal primer site and UMIs. Each CDR3 protein gets one entry after TCRdb re-called the 5' RACE reads with MiXCR. Here the sample spans roughly 190,000 distinct CDR3 sequences, more than 9.5% being singletons. The CDR3 extends over 16 amino acids. V lost 1 base and J 3 bases, leaving 15 bases between the germline ends. Germline V gene data show CDR1 as LNHNV and CDR2 as YYDKDF (reference sequence). The sample here was CD8+ T cells sorted from PBMCs, taken 15 days after the yellow fever booster vaccination. V usage is TRBV15 and J usage is TRBJ2-5, with D perhaps assigned TRBD1 or TRBD2 (5 bases each). The TCR was taken from a man aged 18 to 30 who received the YFV17D yellow fever vaccine. CDR3 bases: TGTGCCACCAGCAGAGCTGGACCTCGGGGCAAAGAGACCCAGTACTTC. Protein product: CATSRAGPRGKETQYF.